This TCR beta chain was sequenced for a study of Ad26.COV2.S vaccination and SARS-CoV-2 variants. Study-wide background: Donor got 5x10^10 or 1x10^11 viral particles of Ad26.COV2.S.

In this sample, this clone turned up a few times. What it binds is not known. The sample has other DNA sequences that encode this CDR3 too. TCRdb keeps only in-frame clones here, not all; method: immunoSEQ multiplex PCR. The sample yields roughly 390,000 clones, approximately 90% seen once. Treatment denoted: 15 to 20 received Ad26.COV2.S at low or high dose, single or two shots; about 5 received placebo; per-sample allocation not given. The study sampled participants on day 63 after the first vaccine or placebo injection. Participants' vaccine, an Ad26 vector, delivered Wuhan-strain SARS-CoV-2 spike. Findings and limits, study-wide: Ad26.COV2.S recipients had broader spike-specific TCRs (P = 0.0014).

CDR3 size: 14 residues. The germline V gene has CDR1 LGHNA and CDR2 YSLEER. Trimming took off 0 bases at V and 6 bases at J, with 11 bases between the two ends. The sequence derives from a person between 18 and 65 years old who received the Ad26.COV2.S COVID-19 vaccine or a placebo. V and J are TRBV4-3 and TRBJ1-1; D uncertain. Material: peripheral blood, obtained in a trial of Ad26.COV2.S vaccine versus placebo. CDR3 nucleotides: TGCGCCAGCAGCCAAGAGGAAGGGCGGGCTGAAGCTTTCTTT. It codes for CASSQEEGRAEAFF.